Following are 2 T cell receptor beta chains from one sample sequenced in a study of identical twins. TCRdb independently ran MiXCR on the 5' RACE reads; one entry per CDR3 protein. The sample has 450,000 or so distinct CDR3 sequences, over 12% seen once. The same sample was also studied in work on yellow fever vaccine responses in identical twins.

Source material: CD4+ T cells sorted from blood. The receptors come from a woman between 18 and 30 years old in good health.

The J gene is TRBJ2-7, the V gene TRBV6-5; D ambiguous. Germline loops: CDR1 MNHEY, CDR2 SVGAGI. The V and J ends lost 1 base and 2 bases respectively, with 12 bases between them. CDR3 length: 15 amino acids. The CDR3 DNA reads TGTGCCAGCAGTTACTTAGGACCCCCCGCCTACGAGCAGTACTTC. This translates into CASSYLGPPAYEQYF.

This clonotype has a handful of counts. The V gene is TRBV28, the J gene TRBJ2-3; TRBD2 might be the D (7 bases). The germline gives CDR1 MDHEN, CDR2 SYDVKM. The CDR3 runs to 14 residues. Trimming pared 8 bases from V and 5 bases from J, leaving 17 bases between. For the CDR3, the DNA is TGTGCCAGCGGGGGGGGGCGATCGATAGATACGCAGTATTTT. As protein: CASGGGRSIDTQYF.